The 27 T cell receptor beta chains reported below all come from one sample, sequenced in a study of blood T cell repertoires in COVID-19. The method was immunoSEQ multiplex PCR; TCRdb's version includes in-frame clones alone and lacks a portion of them. The repertoire includes approximately 140,000 clones, roughly four fifths of them detected once, and roughly 14% sits in the top ten. The sequenced sample consisted of peripheral blood. These receptors came from a man older than 75 with acute or convalescent COVID-19.

This clone has only a few counts. This chain uses TRBV12-3 or TRBV12-4 with TRBJ2-3; maybe TRBD1 (6 bases). The V gene lost 6 bases and the J gene lost 7 bases, with 11 bases spanning the gap. The CDR3 consists of 12 residues. The CDR3 here is CASSYREYTQYF. The CDR3 nucleotides read TGTGCCAGCAGCTACAGGGAATATACGCAGTATTTT.

The CDR3 spells CASSLRQGVTDTQYF. The CDR3 coding sequence is TGTGCCAGCAGCTTGCGTCAGGGGGTCACAGATACGCAGTATTTT. This chain uses TRBV5-4 with TRBJ2-3; TRBD1 aligns across 7 bases. Germline loops: CDR1 SGHNT, CDR2 YYREEE (reference sequence). The CDR3 runs to 15 residues. V shed 1 base, J shed 2 bases, and the junction held 4 bases outside the gene matches.

The J gene is TRBJ2-7, the V gene TRBV5-4; a possible D gene is TRBD2 (7 bases). This CDR3 has 15 residues. Trimming cost V 0 bases and J 3 bases, with 13 bases left between them. The V gene's germline CDR1 is SGHNT and CDR2 YYREEE (reference sequence). In nucleotides, the CDR3 is TGTGCCAGCAGCTTGGCTGGGGGGGCGCTCTACGAGCAGTACTTC. Its protein is CASSLAGGALYEQYF.

The table lists this clone with a count of one. The rearrangement links TRBV18 to TRBJ1-6; D perhaps matches TRBD1 (5 bases). Between the trimmed V and J ends, which lost 6 bases and 10 bases, there was a span of 16 bases. Germline V CDR1 and CDR2: KGHSH, LQKENI. This CDR3 region has 14 residues. In DNA form, the CDR3 reads TGTGCCAGCTCCCCCGCGGGGCTTAGCTCACCCCTCCACTTT. Amino acids: CASSPAGLSSPLHF.

The chain recombines TRBV18 with TRBJ2-3; TRBD1 aligns across 7 bases. The ends lost 5 bases at V and 1 base at J; junction bases unmatched: 3. The CDR3 length is 14 residues. In germline, CDR1 is KGHSH, CDR2 LQKENI. The CDR3 DNA follows: TGTGCCAGCTCAACGGACAGGCGCACAGATACGCAGTATTTT. Protein: CASSTDRRTDTQYF.

This clone was counted many times. The CDR3 nucleotides read TGTGCCAGCAGCTCTATAATCAACGATACGCAGTATTTT. This sequence encodes CASSSIINDTQYF. The chain uses TRBV7-6 and TRBJ2-3; no clear D gene. Germline CDR1 SGHVS, CDR2 FNYEAQ. V was pared by 4 bases and J by 6 bases, with 11 bases between. There are 13 residues in the CDR3.

V usage is TRBV10-3 and J usage is TRBJ2-3, with 9 bases fitting TRBD2. CDR3 length: 15 residues. The germline gives CDR1 ENHRY, CDR2 SYGVKD. The V and J ends lost 4 bases and 0 bases, in that order; junction bases with no gene match: 2. The CDR3 bases are TGTGCCATCAGTGGAACTAGCGGGAGCACAGATACGCAGTATTTT. Its translation: CAISGTSGSTDTQYF.

The rearrangement joins TRBV12-3 or TRBV12-4 to TRBJ1-1; D not certain. The length of the CDR3 is 13 residues. V was clipped by 5 bases and J by 1 base, with 8 bases between them. CDR3 in DNA: TGTGCCAGCAGTGGGCACCCGAACACTGAAGCTTTCTTT. This translates into CASSGHPNTEAFF.

The J gene is TRBJ1-1, the V gene TRBV29-1, with D hard to call. Trimming pared 3 bases from V and 1 base from J, leaving 9 bases between. This CDR3 contains 13 residues. Germline V gives CDR1 SQVTM, CDR2 ANQGSEA. The CDR3 region is CSVEVYRNTEAFF. DNA of the CDR3: TGCAGCGTTGAGGTGTACAGGAACACTGAAGCTTTCTTT.

The chain combines TRBV6-6 with TRBJ2-1; D is uncertain. Germline CDR1 MNHNY, CDR2 SVGAGI (reference sequence). There are 13 residues in the CDR3. V was clipped by 3 bases and J by 8 bases, with 11 bases between them. CDR3 nucleotides: TGTGCCAGCAGTTATTACCTAAATGATGAGCAGTTCTTC. Amino acid sequence: CASSYYLNDEQFF.

V gene TRBV9 combines with J gene TRBJ2-3, with D unresolved. Germline loops: CDR1 SGDLS, CDR2 YYNGEE. Between the trimmed V and J ends, which lost 0 bases and 5 bases, there was a span of 10 bases. This CDR3 spans 14 amino acids. In DNA, the CDR3 is TGTGCCAGCAGCGTAGCTCCGGGTATAGATACGCAGTATTTT. This gives the protein CASSVAPGIDTQYF.

This rearrangement joins TRBV6-5 to TRBJ1-2; the D is unclear. CDR3 length: 14 amino acids. From germline, CDR1 is MNHEY and CDR2 SVGAGI. Trimming stripped 0 bases from V and 4 bases from J, with 9 bases between. CDR3 protein: CASSYSAPGYGYTF. The CDR3 region has the DNA TGTGCCAGCAGTTACTCAGCTCCTGGCTATGGCTACACCTTC.

The chain links TRBV6-4 to TRBJ2-3; D is undetermined. This CDR3 spans 13 amino acids. Deletions cut 2 bases from V and 2 bases from J, with 5 bases between. CDR1 is MRHNA, CDR2 SNTAGT, per germline. As DNA, the CDR3 is TGTGCCAGCAGTGACCCGGTCACAGATACGCAGTATTTT. This encodes CASSDPVTDTQYF.

This CDR3 is CASKGRDRGTGNTIYF. In DNA form, the CDR3 reads TGTGCCAGCAAAGGCCGGGACAGGGGTACTGGAAACACCATATATTTT. The rearrangement joins TRBV2 to TRBJ1-3; 10 positions match TRBD1. V shed 7 bases and J 2 bases; nucleotides not matched to a gene: 8. This CDR3 has 16 amino acids. CDR1 and CDR2 (germline): SNHLY, FYNNEI.

This clone was counted a single time. The V and J genes are TRBV7-2 and TRBJ1-6; the D is unclear. V lost 5 bases and J lost 1, with 9 bases in between. CDR1 is SGHTA and CDR2 is FQGNSA in the germline V gene. CDR3 size: 15 residues. CDR3 sequence reads: CASSPEESYNSPLHF. CDR3 nucleotides: TGTGCCAGCAGCCCAGAGGAATCCTATAATTCACCCCTCCACTTT. The variable domain in full, completed from reference TRBV7-2 and TRBJ1-6, reads GAGVSQSPSNKVTEKGKDVELRCDPISGHTALYWYRQSLGQGLEFLIYFQGNSAPDKSGLPSDRFSAERTGGSVSTLTIQRTQQEDSAVYLCASSPEESYNSPLHFGNGTRLTVT.

The chain employs TRBV5-5 and TRBJ1-5, with 8 bases fitting TRBD1. The germline V gene encodes CDR1 SGHKS and CDR2 YYEKEE (reference sequence). With V trimmed by 3 bases and J by 3 bases, 5 bases remained unmatched. The CDR3 length is 15 residues. CDR3 DNA sequence: TGTGCCAGCAGCTCCGGACAGGGTTTCAATCAGCCCCAGCATTTT. Protein product: CASSSGQGFNQPQHF.

The chain has TRBV6-6 and TRBJ1-6; D call uncertain. Germline CDR1 and CDR2: MNHNY and SVGAGI (reference sequence). V was trimmed by 4 bases and J by 9 bases, leaving 16 bases between them. This CDR3 is built from 15 residues. The CDR3 sequence: CASSSEEATASPLHF. As DNA, the CDR3 is TGTGCCAGCAGTTCAGAGGAGGCCACGGCTTCACCCCTCCACTTT.

This clone was seen more than once but under ten times. The rearrangement links TRBV10-3 to TRBJ1-3; possible D gene TRBD1, 5 bases. V lost 7 bases, J lost 2 bases, and 12 bases lay in between. Germline assignment: CDR1 ENHRY and CDR2 SYGVKD. This CDR3 region has 14 residues. CDR3 nucleotide sequence: TGTGCCATCACTGCGGGGGTTCCTGGAAACACCATATATTTT. It translates to CAITAGVPGNTIYF.

This clone was seen once. The chain employs TRBV6-1 and TRBJ2-3, with D possibly matching TRBD2 (5 bases). The germline V gene encodes CDR1 MNHNS and CDR2 SASEGT. The CDR3 spans 17 residues. The ends were cut back, 1 base at V and 1 base at J, with 15 bases in the middle. The CDR3 DNA reads TGTGCCAGCAGTGAAGGGGCTAGCCCACTACGCACAGATACGCAGTATTTT. Translation gives CASSEGASPLRTDTQYF.

The chain has TRBV4-2 and TRBJ2-2; 11 bases map to TRBD2. This CDR3 has 19 residues. Germline V lookup: CDR1 LGHNA, CDR2 YNFKEQ. V was pared by 0 bases and J by 7 bases, with 13 bases of the junction left unmatched. Written as DNA, the CDR3 is TGTGCCAGCAGCCAAGAAGCTTATCGGGCTAGCGGGGGGTTCGGGGAGCTGTTTTTT. Amino acid sequence: CASSQEAYRASGGFGELFF.

The rearrangement joins TRBV6-5 to TRBJ1-4; TRBD1 is a possible D gene (6 bases). CDR1 and CDR2 (germline): MNHEY, SVGAGI. CDR3 length: 14 amino acids. V was trimmed by 6 bases and J by 0 bases, leaving 8 bases between them. The CDR3 DNA reads TGTGCCAGCAGGAGGACAGCAACTAATGAAAAACTGTTTTTT. The encoded protein is CASRRTATNEKLFF.

This rearrangement joins TRBV6-5 to TRBJ1-6; 7 bases agree with TRBD1. The germline CDR1 and CDR2 sequences are MNHEY and SVGAGI. With V trimmed by 0 bases and J by 6 bases, 2 bases remained unmatched. The length of the CDR3 is 15 residues. CDR3 nucleotides: TGTGCCAGCAGTTACTCGACAGGGCGTAATTCACCCCTCCACTTT. Protein sequence: CASSYSTGRNSPLHF.

The V gene is TRBV4-1, the J gene TRBJ2-2, with D uncertain. This CDR3 region has 12 residues. Between the trimmed V and J ends, which lost 3 bases and 5 bases, there was a span of 4 bases. CDR1 is MGHRA and CDR2 is YSYEKL in the germline V gene. CDR3 DNA: TGCGCCAGCAGCCATAGTACCGGGGAGCTGTTTTTT. Protein sequence: CASSHSTGELFF.

The gene calls are TRBV7-2 and TRBJ2-7; 7 bases align to TRBD1. CDR1 SGHTA and CDR2 FQGNSA come from the germline V gene. Germline trimming cut 5 bases from V and 4 bases from J; bases unmatched to any gene: 11. The CDR3 has 15 amino acids. CDR3 DNA: TGTGCCAGCAGCCCCCCCAGACAGGGTCGTTACGAGCAGTACTTC. Its protein is CASSPPRQGRYEQYF.

CDR3 sequence reads: CASSPGLAGGKDTQYF. The CDR3 DNA is TGTGCCAGCAGTCCAGGACTAGCGGGGGGAAAAGATACGCAGTATTTT. This chain joins TRBV2 and TRBJ2-3; TRBD2 agrees at 14 bases. The CDR3 runs 16 residues. Germline lookup yields CDR1 SNHLY and CDR2 FYNNEI. The junction had 6 bases not matched to a gene; V was cut back by 5 bases and J by 5 bases.

The chain couples TRBV18 to TRBJ2-7; TRBD1 aligns across 10 bases. The CDR3 totals 15 residues. The V and J ends lost 0 bases and 2 bases, in that order; junction bases with no gene match: 1. Germline assignment: CDR1 KGHSH and CDR2 LQKENI. CDR3 nucleotide sequence: TGTGCCAGCTCACCACCGGGACAGGGGACCTACGAGCAGTACTTC. Protein product: CASSPPGQGTYEQYF. Drawing the rest from reference TRBV18 and TRBJ2-7, the complete variable domain is NAGVMQNPRHLVRRRGQEARLRCSPMKGHSHVYWYRQLPEEGLKFMVYLQKENIIDESGMPKERFSAEFPKEGPSILRIQQVVRGDSAAYFCASSPPGQGTYEQYFGPGTRLTVT.

This clone was picked up a small number of times. The genes are TRBV27 and TRBJ2-3, with D perhaps TRBD2 (6 bases). CDR1 and CDR2 from the germline V gene are MNHEY and SMNVEV (reference sequence). Trimming removed 3 bases at V and 0 bases at J, with 10 bases between. This CDR3 contains 15 residues. The CDR3 loop is CASSLGGYSTDTQYF. DNA for the CDR3: TGTGCCAGCAGTTTGGGGGGTTACAGCACAGATACGCAGTATTTT.